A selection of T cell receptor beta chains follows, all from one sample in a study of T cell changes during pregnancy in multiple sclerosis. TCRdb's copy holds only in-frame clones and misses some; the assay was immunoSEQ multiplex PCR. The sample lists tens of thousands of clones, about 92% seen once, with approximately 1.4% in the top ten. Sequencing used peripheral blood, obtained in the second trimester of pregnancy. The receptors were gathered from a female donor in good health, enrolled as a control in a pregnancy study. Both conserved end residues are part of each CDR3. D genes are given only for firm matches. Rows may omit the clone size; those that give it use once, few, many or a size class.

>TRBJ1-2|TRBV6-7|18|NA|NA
TGTGCCAGCAGCCCCCTCCCCCGGACACCAACAGCTAACTATGGCTACACCTTC
CASSPLPRTPTANYGYTF
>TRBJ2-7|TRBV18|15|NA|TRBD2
TGTGCCAGCTCACCAGAGGGACTAGCGATCCACGAGCAGTACTTC
CASSPEGLAIHEQYF
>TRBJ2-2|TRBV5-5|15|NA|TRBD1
TGTGCCAGCAGCCTCACCCAGGGGGCAAGCGGGGAGCTGTTTTTT
CASSLTQGASGELFF
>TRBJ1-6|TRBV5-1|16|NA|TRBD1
TGCGCCAGCAGCTGGGGACAGGGGGCGCGAGATTCACCCCTCCACTTT
CASSWGQGARDSPLHF
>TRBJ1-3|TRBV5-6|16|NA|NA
TGTGCCAGCAGCTTGGGGGCAGGCAGCTCTGGAAACACCATATATTTT
CASSLGAGSSGNTIYF
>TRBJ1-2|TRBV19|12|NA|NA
TGTGCCAGTAGTCCGGGTTTAGATGGCTACACCTTC
CASSPGLDGYTF
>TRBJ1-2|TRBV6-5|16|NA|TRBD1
TGTGCCAGCAGTTACGACAGGGGTCTAACCAACTATGGCTACACCTTC
CASSYDRGLTNYGYTF
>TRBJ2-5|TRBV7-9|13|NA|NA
TGTGCCAGCACCCAGCTAGGACAAGAGACCCAGTACTTC
CASTQLGQETQYF
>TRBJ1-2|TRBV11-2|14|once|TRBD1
TGTGCCAGCAGCTTAGAAATTGGACAGGCCCCTCTAAGGTTC
CASSLEIGQAPLRF
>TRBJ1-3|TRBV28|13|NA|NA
TGTGCCAGCGTGGGGGGCTCTGGAAACACCATATATTTT
CASVGGSGNTIYF
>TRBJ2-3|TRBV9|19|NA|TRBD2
TGTGCCAGCAGCGTAGGACTAGCGGGAGGGCAGGGTGGCACAGATACGCAGTATTTT
CASSVGLAGGQGGTDTQYF
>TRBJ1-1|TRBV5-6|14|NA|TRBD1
TGTGCCAGCAGCATGACAGGGCATTGGACTGAAGCTTTCTTT
CASSMTGHWTEAFF
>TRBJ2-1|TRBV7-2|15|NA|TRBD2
TGTGCCAGCAGCTTAGGACTAGCGGTTGGGGATGAGCAGTTCTTC
CASSLGLAVGDEQFF
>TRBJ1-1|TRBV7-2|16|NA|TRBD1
TGTGCCAGCAGTTCCCCGGGACAGGAATTGAACACTGAAGCTTTCTTT
CASSSPGQELNTEAFF
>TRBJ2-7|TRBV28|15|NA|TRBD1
TGTGCCAGCAGCCCCACTGCGGACAGGGTCAGCGAGCAGTACTTC
CASSPTADRVSEQYF
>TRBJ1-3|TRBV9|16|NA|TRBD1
TGTGCCAGCAGCGTAGAAGGGACAGGGTCTAGAAACACCATATATTTT
CASSVEGTGSRNTIYF
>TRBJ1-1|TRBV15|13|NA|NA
TGTGCCACCAGCGAAAAACAAGACACTGAAGCTTTCTTT
CATSEKQDTEAFF
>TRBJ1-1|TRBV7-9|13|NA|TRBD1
TGTGCCAGCAGCGTCGACAGGGAGGATGAAGCTTTCTTT
CASSVDREDEAFF
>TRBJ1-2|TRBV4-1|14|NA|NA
TGCGCCAGCAGCCAAGTAACAGCACCACGGGGCTACACCTTC
CASSQVTAPRGYTF
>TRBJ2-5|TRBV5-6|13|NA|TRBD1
TGTGCCAGCAGGAGACAGGGGTTCGGGACCCAGTACTTC
CASRRQGFGTQYF
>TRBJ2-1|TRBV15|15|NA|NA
TGTGCCACCAGCAGAGACAGGGGCCAGGTGAATGAGCAGTTCTTC
CATSRDRGQVNEQFF
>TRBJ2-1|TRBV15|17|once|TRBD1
TGTGCCACCAGCAGAGACGGGGCGGGACAGGGTTACAATGAGCAGTTCTTC
CATSRDGAGQGYNEQFF
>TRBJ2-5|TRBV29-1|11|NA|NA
TGCAGCGTTGAACAGCAAGAGACCCAGTACTTC
CSVEQQETQYF
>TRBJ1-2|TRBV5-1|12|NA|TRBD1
TGCGCCAGCAGCCACGACAGGGATGGCTACACCTTC
CASSHDRDGYTF
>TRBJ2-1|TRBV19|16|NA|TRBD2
TGTGCCAGTAAGGAGGGCGGGAGAAGATCCTACAATGAGCAGTTCTTC
CASKEGGRRSYNEQFF
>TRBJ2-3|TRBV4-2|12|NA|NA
TGTGCCAGCAGCGAGTCTACAGATACGCAGTATTTT
CASSESTDTQYF
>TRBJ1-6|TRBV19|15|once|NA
TGTGCCAGTACTTTCGACAGGAACTATAATTCACCCCTCCACTTT
CASTFDRNYNSPLHF
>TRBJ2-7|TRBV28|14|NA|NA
TGTGCCAGCAGCTCGACAGGTTTACCCTACGAGCAGTACTTC
CASSSTGLPYEQYF
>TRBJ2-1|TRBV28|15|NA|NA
TGTGCCAGCAGTTTTGGTCTAGCAGCCTACAATGAGCAGTTCTTC
CASSFGLAAYNEQFF
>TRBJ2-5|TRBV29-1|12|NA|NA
TGCAGCGTTGATGCTAGTTTGGAGACCCAGTACTTC
CSVDASLETQYF
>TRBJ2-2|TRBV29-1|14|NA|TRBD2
TGCAGCGTTGGAGCGGGGGGGTACACCGGGGAGCTGTTTTTT
CSVGAGGYTGELFF
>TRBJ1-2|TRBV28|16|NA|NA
TGTGCCAGCAGTTATATGGGGGGGGCGCGGAACTATGGCTACACCTTC
CASSYMGGARNYGYTF
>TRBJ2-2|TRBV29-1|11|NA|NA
TGCAGCGCCTTTGTTACCGGGGAGCTGTTTTTT
CSAFVTGELFF
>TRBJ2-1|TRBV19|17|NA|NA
TGTGCCAGTAGAGAACAAAAACCGGGACACCGATACAATGAGCAGTTCTTC
CASREQKPGHRYNEQFF
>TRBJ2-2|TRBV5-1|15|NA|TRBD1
TGCGCCAGCAGCTCCGGGACAGAAAACACCGGGGAGCTGTTTTTT
CASSSGTENTGELFF
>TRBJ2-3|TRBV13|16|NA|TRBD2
TGTGCCAGCAGCTTCGGACTAGCGGCCCTCCGGGATACGCAGTATTTT
CASSFGLAALRDTQYF
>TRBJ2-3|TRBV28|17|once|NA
TGTGCCAGCAGTACCCCCTTAGAGCGCCGGAGCACAGATACGCAGTATTTT
CASSTPLERRSTDTQYF
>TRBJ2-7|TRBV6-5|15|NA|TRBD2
TGTGCCAGCAAGTTATATCCCGGCGGGAGCTACGAGCAGTACTTC
CASKLYPGGSYEQYF
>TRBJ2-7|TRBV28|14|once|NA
TGTGCCAGCAAAAGGGGGGGAGGGGGCTACGAGCAGTACTTC
CASKRGGGGYEQYF
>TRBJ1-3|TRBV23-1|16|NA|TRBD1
TGCGCCAGCAGTCACCCCGGGACAGGCTCTGGAAACACCATATATTTT
CASSHPGTGSGNTIYF
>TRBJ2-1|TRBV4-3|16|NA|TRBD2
TGCGCCAGCAGCCAAGCTTGCGGGAGGTCCTACAATGAGCAGTTCTTC
CASSQACGRSYNEQFF
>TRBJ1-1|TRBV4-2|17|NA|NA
TGTGCCAGCAGCCAAGAGATGGTGGGGAGGGCAAGGACTGAAGCTTTCTTT
CASSQEMVGRARTEAFF
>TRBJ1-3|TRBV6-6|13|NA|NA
TGTGCCAGCAGTTCAGGGGTTTGGAACACCATATATTTT
CASSSGVWNTIYF
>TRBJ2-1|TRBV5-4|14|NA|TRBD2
TGTGCCAGCAGCCCCCAGACTAGCGGAAGTGAGCAGTTCTTC
CASSPQTSGSEQFF
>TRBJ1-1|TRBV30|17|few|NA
TGTGCCTGGAGGGTCTCGGAGCATCATGTCATGAACACTGAAGCTTTCTTT
CAWRVSEHHVMNTEAFF
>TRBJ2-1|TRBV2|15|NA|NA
TGTGCCAGCAGTCCACTACCGAGCTCCTACAATGAGCAGTTCTTC
CASSPLPSSYNEQFF
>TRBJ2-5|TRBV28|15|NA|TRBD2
TGTGCCAGCAGTTCCTTAGCGGGAGGTTATGAGACCCAGTACTTC
CASSSLAGGYETQYF
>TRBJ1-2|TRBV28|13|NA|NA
TGTGCCAGCAGACTTGACAGGAACTATGGCTACACCTTC
CASRLDRNYGYTF
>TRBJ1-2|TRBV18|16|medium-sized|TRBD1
TGTGCCAGCTCACCTGGACAGGCCCAAAGTAACTATGGCTACACCTTC
CASSPGQAQSNYGYTF
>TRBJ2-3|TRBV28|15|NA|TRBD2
TGTGCCAGCAGTTTACGGGGGGGAGGGACAGATACGCAGTATTTT
CASSLRGGGTDTQYF
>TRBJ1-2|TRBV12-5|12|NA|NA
TGTGCTAGTGGTTCCCCGGGCTATGGCTACACCTTC
CASGSPGYGYTF
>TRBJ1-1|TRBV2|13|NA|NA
TGTGCCAGCAGTACAGGGCAGAACACTGAAGCTTTCTTT
CASSTGQNTEAFF
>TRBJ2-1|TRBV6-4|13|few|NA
TGTGCCAGCAGTGTTGGAGGGGAGAATGAGCAGTTCTTC
CASSVGGENEQFF